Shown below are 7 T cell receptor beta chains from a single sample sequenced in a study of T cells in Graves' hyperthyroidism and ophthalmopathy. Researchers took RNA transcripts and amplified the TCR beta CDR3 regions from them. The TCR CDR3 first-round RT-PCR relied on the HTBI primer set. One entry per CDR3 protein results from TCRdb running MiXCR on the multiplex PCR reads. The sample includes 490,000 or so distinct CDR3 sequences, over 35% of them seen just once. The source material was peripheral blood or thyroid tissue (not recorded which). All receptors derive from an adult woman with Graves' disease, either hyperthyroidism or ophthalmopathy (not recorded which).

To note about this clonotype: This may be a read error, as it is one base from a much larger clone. DNA for the CDR3: TGTGCCAGCAGCCAAGGGCCGGGACAGCCGAGCACTGAAGCTTTCTTT. Protein: CASSQGPGQPSTEAFF. The rearrangement links TRBV9 to TRBJ1-1, with 7 bases fitting TRBD1. The CDR3 consists of 16 residues. Germline V gene lookup returns CDR1 SGDLS and CDR2 YYNGEE. The V segment lost 4 bases and the J segment 4 bases; nucleotides outside the gene matches: 13.

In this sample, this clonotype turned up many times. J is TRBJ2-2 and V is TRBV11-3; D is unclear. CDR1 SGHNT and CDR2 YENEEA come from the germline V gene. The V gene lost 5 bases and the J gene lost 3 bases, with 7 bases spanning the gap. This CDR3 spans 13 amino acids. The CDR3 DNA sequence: TGTGCCAGCAGCCCCCTTTACACCGGGGAGCTGTTTTTT. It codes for CASSPLYTGELFF. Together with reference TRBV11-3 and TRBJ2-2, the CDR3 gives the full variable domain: EAGVVQSPRYKIIEKKQPVAFWCNPISGHNTLYWYLQNLGQGPELLIRYENEEAVDDSQLPKDRFSAERLKGVDSTLKIQPAELGDSAVYLCASSPLYTGELFFGEGSRLTVL.

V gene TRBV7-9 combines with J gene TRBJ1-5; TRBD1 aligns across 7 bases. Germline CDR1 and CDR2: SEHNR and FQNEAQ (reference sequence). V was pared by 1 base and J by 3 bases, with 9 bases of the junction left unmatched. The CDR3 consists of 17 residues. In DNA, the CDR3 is TGTGCCAGCAGCTTAGGACAGACAGGGCTCTACAATCAGCCCCAGCATTTT. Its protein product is CASSLGQTGLYNQPQHF.

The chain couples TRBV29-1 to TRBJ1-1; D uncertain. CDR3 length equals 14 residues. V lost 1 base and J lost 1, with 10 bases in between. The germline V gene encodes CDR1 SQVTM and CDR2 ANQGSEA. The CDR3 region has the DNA TGCAGCGTTGAAGGAGAGGCGGAGAACACTGAAGCTTTCTTT. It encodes CSVEGEAENTEAFF.

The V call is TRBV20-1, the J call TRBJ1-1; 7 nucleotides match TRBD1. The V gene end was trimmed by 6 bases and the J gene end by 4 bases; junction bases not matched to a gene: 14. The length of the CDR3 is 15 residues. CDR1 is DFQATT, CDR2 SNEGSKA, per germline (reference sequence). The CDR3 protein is CSAKRGGLLTTEAFF. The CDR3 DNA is TGCAGTGCGAAGAGAGGGGGCCTTCTGACCACTGAAGCTTTCTTT.

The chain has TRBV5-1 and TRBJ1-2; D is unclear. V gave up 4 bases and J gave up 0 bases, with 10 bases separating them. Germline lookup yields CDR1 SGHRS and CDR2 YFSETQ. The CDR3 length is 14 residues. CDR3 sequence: CASSPESPNYGYTF. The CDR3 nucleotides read TGCGCCAGCAGCCCGGAATCTCCTAACTATGGCTACACCTTC.

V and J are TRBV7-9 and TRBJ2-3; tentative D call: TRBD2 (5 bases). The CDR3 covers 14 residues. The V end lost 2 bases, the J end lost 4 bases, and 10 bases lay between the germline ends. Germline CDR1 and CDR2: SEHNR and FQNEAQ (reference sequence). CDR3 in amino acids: CASSLSGVADTQYF. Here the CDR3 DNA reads TGTGCCAGCAGCTTATCCGGGGTTGCAGATACGCAGTATTTT.